This is a list of T cell receptor beta chains from one sample in a study of cytomegalovirus exposure and HLA in healthy donors. Produced via immunoSEQ multiplex PCR; TCRdb's table is partial and in-frame only. This sample carries tens of thousands of clones, roughly 78% of them seen once, and the ten largest clones take around 4.2%. Sequenced material: PBMCs. The receptors derive from a woman aged 25 to 39 in good health and CMV-seronegative. CDR3s include the opening cysteine and the closing phenylalanine or tryptophan. D genes are given only for firm matches. Clone size appears in some rows only: once, few, many, or a class for an expanded clone.

length,size,V,D,J,CDR3,DNA
16,.,TRBV5-1,TRBD1,TRBJ1-1,CASSLGTGSRNTEAFF,TGCGCCAGCAGCCTAGGGACAGGGAGTAGGAACACTGAAGCTTTCTTT
14,.,TRBV6-1,.,TRBJ1-2,CASSEGTALNGYTF,TGTGCCAGCAGTGAAGGGACAGCGCTGAATGGGTACACCTTC
16,.,TRBV12-5,.,TRBJ2-7,CASDSIREASSYEQYF,TGTGCTAGTGATAGCATAAGGGAGGCTAGCAGCTACGAGCAGTACTTC
18,.,TRBV14,.,TRBJ2-1,CASSQSGSGHAFSNEQFF,TGTGCCAGCAGCCAATCTGGATCCGGACATGCATTTTCCAATGAGCAGTTCTTC
14,.,TRBV4-1,TRBD1,TRBJ1-2,CASSQPTGRDGYTF,TGCGCCAGCAGCCAACCGACAGGGCGCGATGGCTACACCTTC
16,.,TRBV7-2,TRBD1,TRBJ1-1,CASSLAGTGIDTEAFF,TGTGCCAGCAGCTTAGCGGGGACAGGGATCGACACTGAAGCTTTCTTT
13,.,TRBV7-9,.,TRBJ1-1,CASSFPQGPEAFF,TGTGCCAGCAGCTTCCCACAGGGACCTGAAGCTTTCTTT
13,.,TRBV27,.,TRBJ1-1,CASGREQRTEAFF,TGTGCCAGCGGGCGGGAACAGCGGACTGAAGCTTTCTTT
15,.,TRBV28,.,TRBJ1-5,CASSPQGFGNQPQHF,TGTGCCAGCAGCCCACAGGGCTTTGGGAATCAGCCCCAGCATTTT
12,.,TRBV29-1,TRBD1,TRBJ2-5,CSVRTGGETQYF,TGCAGCGTGCGGACAGGGGGGGAGACCCAGTACTTC
15,.,TRBV18,TRBD1,TRBJ2-3,CASSAGTGGTDTQYF,TGTGCCAGCTCAGCCGGGACAGGGGGCACAGATACGCAGTATTTT
13,.,TRBV27,.,TRBJ1-1,CASKTGLNTEAFF,TGTGCCAGCAAGACAGGATTGAACACTGAAGCTTTCTTT
11,.,TRBV20-1,.,TRBJ2-3,CSGAMKDTQYF,TGCAGTGGGGCCATGAAGGATACGCAGTATTTT
17,.,TRBV4-3,TRBD1,TRBJ1-1,CASSRRGTGTGVTEAFF,TGCGCCAGCAGCCGCCGTGGGACCGGGACAGGGGTGACTGAAGCTTTCTTT
15,.,TRBV4-2,TRBD2,TRBJ2-3,CASSHPLAGTDTQYF,TGTGCCAGCAGCCACCCACTAGCGGGCACAGATACGCAGTATTTT
14,.,TRBV19,.,TRBJ1-5,CASSIVRYNQPQHF,TGTGCCAGTAGTATAGTTCGGTACAATCAGCCCCAGCATTTT
16,.,TRBV4-2,TRBD2,TRBJ2-7,CASSQEYLAGTYEQYF,TGTGCCAGCAGCCAAGAATATCTAGCGGGGACCTACGAGCAGTACTTC
17,.,TRBV25-1,.,TRBJ1-4,CASSEFLAGPSGEKLFF,TGTGCCAGCAGTGAATTTTTGGCGGGACCATCGGGTGAAAAACTGTTTTTT
13,.,TRBV2,TRBD1,TRBJ1-1,CASASGGNTEAFF,TGTGCCAGCGCGTCAGGGGGGAACACTGAAGCTTTCTTT
16,few,TRBV5-6,TRBD1,TRBJ1-4,CASSSLTGEGGEKLFF,TGTGCCAGCAGCTCTCTGACAGGGGAAGGAGGTGAAAAACTGTTTTTT
15,.,TRBV7-3,.,TRBJ2-7,CASSLSPVPTYEQYF,TGTGCCAGCAGCTTGTCGCCAGTCCCAACCTACGAGCAGTACTTC